This passage covers 30 T cell receptor beta chains from one sample sequenced in a study of tumor-infiltrating lymphocytes in primary liver carcinoma. The source of the blood RNA was unsorted whole blood, and germline DNA was extracted as well. cDNA specific to TCR beta was made from 500 ng of total RNA, with a constant-region primer employed for priming. Sequencing libraries for TCR beta derived from three nested multiplex PCR rounds that used slightly modified ARM-PCR. Primers for the first two PCR rounds were TRBV1-TRBV30 forward primers and a C-beta reverse primer (around 11 cycles per round). One entry per CDR3 protein results from TCRdb running MiXCR on the multiplex PCR reads. The sample consists of about 200,000 distinct CDR3 sequences, about 61% of them appearing once. The material sequenced was peripheral blood. The receptors derive from a woman aged 60-70 years with primary liver carcinoma and hepatitis B virus infection.

This clonotype was detected many times. The rearrangement links TRBV14 to TRBJ1-6; possible D gene TRBD1, 5 bases. The CDR3 spans 13 residues. Trimming removed 2 bases at V and 15 bases at J, with 14 bases between. CDR1 is SGHDN and CDR2 is FVKESK in the germline V gene. The CDR3 loop reads CASSQTVSGGLHF. The CDR3 DNA is TGTGCCAGCAGCCAAACAGTGAGCGGGGGCCTCCACTTT.

The rearrangement joins TRBV5-5 to TRBJ1-2; a weak D match, TRBD1 (5 bases). The CDR3 runs to 13 residues. CDR1 is SGHKS and CDR2 is YYEKEE in the germline V gene (reference sequence). V dropped 4 bases and J dropped 4 bases, with 11 bases sitting between them. The CDR3 region is CASSNGHTYGYTF. Here the CDR3 DNA reads TGTGCCAGCAGCAATGGACACACCTATGGCTACACCTTC. Full variable domain (remainder filled in from reference TRBV5-5 and TRBJ1-2): DAGVTQSPTHLIKTRGQQVTLRCSPISGHKSVSWYQQVLGQGPQFIFQYYEKEERGRGNFPDRFSARQFPNYSSELNVNALLLGDSALYLCASSNGHTYGYTFGSGTRLTVV.

The rearrangement uses TRBV7-9 and TRBJ2-1; TRBD1 agrees at 11 bases. Germline loops: CDR1 SEHNR, CDR2 FQNEAQ (reference sequence). V was pared by 1 base and J by 6 bases, with 5 bases of the junction left unmatched. The CDR3 loop spans 16 amino acids. CDR3 amino acids: CASSLGYGQGANEQFF. The CDR3 nucleotides are TGTGCCAGCAGCTTAGGGTATGGACAGGGGGCCAATGAGCAGTTCTTC.

The count of this clonotype is one. A read error may explain this, as a much larger clone is one base away. The chain combines TRBV12-3 or TRBV12-4 with TRBJ1-2; TRBD1 might be the D (6 bases). Trimming cost V 5 bases and J 5 bases, with 15 bases left between them. The CDR3 consists of 14 residues. The DNA of the CDR3 is TGTGCCAGCAGTCCCCGACAGGTGAGGTATGGCTACACCTTC. Encoded protein: CASSPRQVRYGYTF.

V is TRBV28 and J is TRBJ2-7, with D perhaps given as TRBD1 or TRBD2 (6 bases each). The V gene lost 5 bases and the J gene lost 7 bases, with 27 bases spanning the gap. The CDR3 runs 17 residues. Germline CDR1 reads MDHEN; CDR2 reads SYDVKM. The CDR3 DNA sequence: TGTGCCAGCAGTACTAGGGGGACACGATTTCTGGCGGGAGAGCAGTACTTC. Amino acid sequence: CASSTRGTRFLAGEQYF.

To note about this clonotype: It is likely a read error, because the conserved phenylalanine at the end of the CDR3 is missing. This chain uses TRBV11-2 with TRBJ1-4; TRBD1 might be the D (6 bases). The CDR3 has 15 amino acids. CDR1 and CDR2 (germline): SGHAT, FQNNGV. The CDR3 DNA reads TGTGCCAGCAGCATCGCAGGGGTGAAGAATGAGAAACTGTTTTCT. Translating gives CASSIAGVKNEKLFS.

For this clonotype: This may be a read error: a much more frequent sequence differs by one nucleotide. The chain has TRBV6-5 and TRBJ1-5; D is undetermined. Trimming stripped 5 bases from V and 4 bases from J, with 18 bases between. Germline V CDR1 and CDR2: MNHEY, SVGAGI. CDR3 length: 16 residues. The CDR3 region is CASSPRIVAGNQPQHF. The CDR3 nucleotides read TGTGCCAGCAGTCCCCGGATAGTAGCTGGGAATCAGCCCCAGCATTTT.

Worth noting for this clonotype: A single base separates this from a much larger clone, so it may be a read error. The rearrangement uses TRBV6-1 and TRBJ2-5; D uncertain. CDR1 is MNHNS, CDR2 SASEGT, per germline. CDR3 length: 15 amino acids. The CDR3 sequence: CASGPSLYRRESQYF. In nucleotides, the CDR3 is TGTGCCAGCGGGCCATCGTTGTATCGGCGAGAGAGCCAGTACTTC.

As concerns this clonotype: The conserved final phenylalanine or tryptophan is absent from the CDR3, which likely points to a read error. The chain links TRBV11-2 to TRBJ2-1; D remains ambiguous. The CDR3 is 15 amino acids. Looked up from germline, CDR1 is SGHAT and CDR2 is FQNNGV. The chain's CDR3 is CANSLERLGGNEQFL. In DNA, the CDR3 is TGTGCCAACAGCTTAGAACGCTTGGGCGGCAATGAGCAGTTCCTC.

This clonotype was seen just once. Given a much more abundant clone one base away, this may be a read error. The V gene is TRBV7-8, the J gene TRBJ2-3; 8 bases match TRBD1. In germline, CDR1 is SGHVS, CDR2 FQNEAQ. Germline trimming cut 5 bases from V and 3 bases from J; bases unmatched to any gene: 13. The CDR3 sequence is 17 residues long. CDR3 coding DNA: TGTGCCAGCAGCATACTATATAGAGGACAGGGTACAGATACGCAGTATTTT. It translates to CASSILYRGQGTDTQYF.

About this clonotype: One end of the junction varies from germline; a read error may be responsible. This sequence joins TRBV6-2 or TRBV6-3 and TRBJ1-5; D not resolved. This CDR3 is built from 14 residues. Germline CDR1 MNHEY, CDR2 SVGEGT. CDR3 nucleotide sequence: TGTGCCAGCAGTTGCGAAGTTAGCAATCAGCCCCAACATTTT. Amino acid sequence: CASSCEVSNQPQHF.

The V call is TRBV11-2, the J call TRBJ2-7; possible D gene TRBD1, 6 bases. Per germline, CDR1 SGHAT and CDR2 FQNNGV. The V and J ends lost 9 bases and 6 bases respectively, with 21 bases between them. This CDR3 contains 14 residues. Here the CDR3 DNA reads TGTGCCAGTGGCCCCCCTTCAGGGGTTAGCGAGCAGTACTTC. Its protein is CASGPPSGVSEQYF.

A note on this clonotype: A read error may account for a junction end that differs from germline. The rearrangement joins TRBV6-6 to TRBJ2-1; 12 bases are shared with TRBD2. This CDR3 region has 17 residues. CDR1 MNHNY and CDR2 SVGAGI come from the germline V gene (reference sequence). The CDR3 sequence is CGSSKRTSGKEKDEQSF. The CDR3 DNA follows: TGTGGCAGCAGCAAACGGACTAGCGGGAAAGAAAAGGATGAGCAGTCCTTC.

Details on this clonotype: This may be a read error, as it is one base from a much larger clone. The CDR3 DNA reads as TGCGCCAGCAGGCAAGTGGTTCCACAGGGGGATCAGCCCCAGCATTTT. This translates into CASRQVVPQGDQPQHF. The J gene is TRBJ1-5, the V gene TRBV4-1, with 8 positions matching TRBD1. There are 16 residues in the CDR3. The V gene's germline CDR1 is MGHRA and CDR2 YSYEKL.

This clonotype was seen more than once but under ten times. The genes are TRBV5-4 and TRBJ1-3; D is perhaps TRBD1 (6 bases). There are 17 residues in the CDR3. From germline, CDR1 is SGHNT and CDR2 YYREEE (reference sequence). The ends were cut back, 4 bases at V and 9 bases at J, with 26 bases in the middle. CDR3 sequence reads: CASSAEVGGRVGGTIYF. DNA for the CDR3: TGTGCCAGCAGCGCGGAGGTTGGGGGCAGAGTCGGGGGCACCATATATTTT. The complete variable domain, with remaining parts taken from reference TRBV5-4 and TRBJ1-3, reads ETGVTQSPTHLIKTRGQQVTLRCSSQSGHNTVSWYQQALGQGPQFIFQYYREEENGRGNFPPRFSGLQFPNYSSELNVNALELDDSALYLCASSAEVGGRVGGTIYFGEGSWLTVV.

This clonotype has a count of ten or more. The chain uses TRBV29-1 and TRBJ2-7, with D tentatively TRBD1 (6 bases). The CDR3 loop spans 12 amino acids. V gave up 7 bases and J gave up 3 bases, with 13 bases separating them. The germline gives CDR1 SQVTM, CDR2 ANQGSEA. The CDR3 region is CSALDRHYEQYF. The CDR3 nucleotides read TGCAGCGCTCTAGACAGGCACTACGAGCAGTACTTC.

This clonotype has just one count. The junction and the germline gene differ at one end; a read error may be behind it. The chain uses TRBV29-1 and TRBJ1-5; TRBD1 matches at 8 bases. The V gene's germline CDR1 is SQVTM and CDR2 ANQGSEA. The CDR3 contains 15 residues. CDR3 residues: CSVLGQGGMDQPQHF. CDR3 DNA sequence: TGCAGCGTCCTCGGACAGGGAGGAATGGATCAACCCCAGCATTTT.

Of note for this clonotype: At one boundary the junction diverges from the germline segment, which might be a read error. This chain uses TRBV6-1 with TRBJ2-7; a possible D gene is TRBD1 (6 bases). Germline values: CDR1 MNHNS, CDR2 SASEGT. The CDR3 covers 13 residues. DNA for the CDR3: TGTGCCAGCAGGCAGGGACAATTCAACGAGCAGCACTTC. This sequence encodes CASRQGQFNEQHF.

About this clonotype itself: A much larger clone is a single base away; this may be a read error. The gene calls are TRBV6-2 or TRBV6-3 and TRBJ2-7; D ambiguous. Trimming stripped 5 bases from V and 7 bases from J, with 9 bases between. This CDR3 spans 11 amino acids. In germline, CDR1 is MNHEY, CDR2 SVGEGT. CDR3 amino acids: CASSHGREQYF. The CDR3 nucleotides read TGTGCCAGCAGTCACGGTCGGGAGCAGTACTTC.

On this clonotype itself: Since no conserved phenylalanine or tryptophan closes the CDR3, a read error is the likely cause. The rearrangement links TRBV11-2 to TRBJ2-2; D is undetermined. CDR3 length: 13 residues. Trimming stripped 3 bases from V and 8 bases from J, with 10 bases between. Germline V lookup: CDR1 SGHAT, CDR2 FQNNGV. The CDR3 sequence: CASSFHETGELFL. Here the CDR3 DNA reads TGTGCCAGCAGCTTCCACGAAACTGGGGAGCTGTTTCTT.

This clonotype was seen a handful of times. This may stem from a read error, because a much larger clone lies one nucleotide away. V and J are TRBV6-1 and TRBJ2-7; tentative D call: TRBD1 (6 bases). Germline V CDR1 and CDR2: MNHNS, SASEGT. The CDR3 runs to 15 residues. The CDR3 coding sequence is TGTGCCGGCAGTGCTCCGGACAGAGCCTCCTACGAGCAGTACTTC. Translation: CAGSAPDRASYEQYF.

This clonotype appeared many times. The rearrangement joins TRBV29-1 to TRBJ2-7; TRBD1 agrees at 7 bases. The germline V gene has CDR1 SQVTM and CDR2 ANQGSEA. Trimming took 0 bases from V and 6 from J; bases not matched to a gene: 8. This CDR3 spans 14 amino acids. CDR3 in DNA: TGCAGCGTTGAAGATGATTCCAGGGGGTCCGAGCAGTACTTC. It is translated as CSVEDDSRGSEQYF.

This sequence joins TRBV9 and TRBJ2-7; 7 bases align to TRBD2. CDR3 length equals 14 residues. Germline V gene data show CDR1 as SGDLS and CDR2 as YYNGEE. V shed 2 bases, J shed 5 bases, and the junction held 7 bases outside the gene matches. CDR3 coding DNA: TGTGCCAGCAGCGTTGATAGCGGGTTAAACGAGCAGTACTTC. Its translation is CASSVDSGLNEQYF.

With regard to this clonotype: A much larger clone lies one base from this, so it may be a read error. This chain uses TRBV12-3 or TRBV12-4 with TRBJ2-7; TRBD1 might be the D (5 bases). Trimming removed 6 bases at V and 2 bases at J, with 11 bases between. This CDR3 contains 13 residues. For the CDR3, the DNA is TGTGCCAGCAGACCGGACAATCCCTACGAGCAGTACTTC. It codes for CASRPDNPYEQYF.

On this clonotype itself: A read error may explain this, as a much larger clone is one base away. V and J are TRBV7-9 and TRBJ1-2, with 8 bases aligning to TRBD1. The CDR3 is made up of 13 amino acids. Trimming removed 7 bases from V and 7 bases from J; junction bases left unmatched: 8. The V gene's germline CDR1 is SEHNR and CDR2 FQNEAQ (reference sequence). Written as DNA, the CDR3 is TGTGCCAGCATCCTGGACAGGGTTTTTGGCTACACCTTC. Its translation: CASILDRVFGYTF.

Regarding this clonotype: This sequence may be a read error, since a much larger clone differs from it by one base. The chain employs TRBV6-5 and TRBJ1-2; D is ambiguous. Trimming removed 2 bases at V and 4 bases at J, with 8 bases between. Germline CDR1 reads MNHEY; CDR2 reads SVGAGI. The CDR3 consists of 13 residues. CDR3 amino acids: CASSYKWGYGYTF. The CDR3 DNA reads TGTGCCAGCAGTTACAAGTGGGGCTATGGCTACACCTTC.

As regards this clonotype: An end of the junction differs from the germline gene, which may be a read error. The chain links TRBV6-1 to TRBJ2-2, with 10 bases identical to TRBD2. The CDR3 contains 17 residues. The germline CDR1 and CDR2 sequences are MNHNS and SASEGT. The CDR3 region has the DNA TGCGCCGGCACTCTCCAGGGGCTAGCGGGAGAACCCGGGGAGCTGTTTTTT. Protein: CAGTLQGLAGEPGELFF.

This chain connects TRBV28 to TRBJ2-7; 8 nucleotides match TRBD2. Germline V gene data show CDR1 as MDHEN and CDR2 as SYDVKM. The CDR3 spans 15 residues. After removal of 3 bases from V and 8 bases from J, the junction contained 12 bases not matched to a gene. The CDR3 region has the DNA TGTGCCAGCAGTTTGATGGGCGGGGGGTCGAACAAGCAGTACTTC. This translates into CASSLMGGGSNKQYF. Supplemented by reference TRBV28 and TRBJ2-7, the full variable domain reads DVKVTQSSRYLVKRTGEKVFLECVQDMDHENMFWYRQDPGLGLRLIYFSYDVKMKEKGDIPEGYSVSREKKERFSLILESASTNQTSMYLCASSLMGGGSNKQYFGPGTRLTVT.

About this clonotype: A clone one base away is much larger, so this may be a read error. This rearrangement joins TRBV13 to TRBJ1-1; weak D call: TRBD1 (5 bases). The CDR3 has 15 amino acids. The germline V gene encodes CDR1 PRHDT and CDR2 FYEKMQ (reference sequence). CDR3 protein: CTSSRPVGTNTEAFF. CDR3 nucleotides: TGTACCAGCAGCCGCCCCGTGGGGACGAACACTGAAGCTTTCTTT.

The rearrangement uses TRBV20-1 and TRBJ2-7; perhaps TRBD2 as D (6 bases). CDR3 length: 14 residues. CDR1 is DFQATT, CDR2 SNEGSKA, per germline (reference sequence). Between the trimmed V and J ends, which lost 6 bases and 2 bases, there was a span of 17 bases. The CDR3 sequence is CSAPPGLATYEQYF. In DNA, the CDR3 is TGCAGTGCCCCACCGGGACTCGCAACCTACGAGCAGTACTTC.